This TCR beta chain was sequenced for a study of blood T cell repertoires in COVID-19. Background on the study: Acute-phase and convalescent COVID-19 samples originated in the United States, Italy and Spain. PBMCs, B-cell-depleted T cells, or T cells provided the cDNA or gDNA that made up the material.

The CDR3 consists of 14 residues. Germline lookup yields CDR1 KGHSH and CDR2 LQKENI. The V and J ends lost 3 bases and 5 bases, in that order; junction bases with no gene match: 7. Clones were sequenced by immunoSEQ multiplex PCR, and TCRdb holds only the in-frame ones, with some missing. The table includes some 220,000 clones, around 80% detected once. The chain combines TRBV18 with TRBJ2-7, with 7 bases fitting TRBD1. The sample consisted of peripheral blood. This sequence originates from a woman in her sixties who had recovered from COVID-19. CDR3 in amino acids: CASSPPTGSHEQYF. The CDR3 DNA is TGTGCCAGCTCACCCCCGACAGGGTCGCACGAGCAGTACTTC.